Each of the 24 T cell receptor beta chains below was sequenced from the same sample in a study of T cell repertoires in cytomegalovirus infection. MiXCR was run by TCRdb on the reads, yielding one entry per CDR3 protein. Of 830,000 or so distinct CDR3 sequences listed, 30% to 35% are singletons. Antigens for these TCRs are unknown. Sequenced material: cultured CD8+ T cells from PBMCs, taken from culture after CMV antigen stimulation. The origin of the receptors is a human donor in good health (CMV status not recorded). Some clones in this sample may be carry-over from other donors' samples.

The genes are TRBV6-2 or TRBV6-3 and TRBJ1-1; no clear D gene. This CDR3 is built from 14 residues. CDR1 and CDR2 (germline): MNHEY, SVGEGT. V shed 2 bases and J shed 4 bases, with 11 bases lying between them. CDR3: CASSYLPGRTEAFF. The CDR3, as DNA: TGTGCCAGCAGTTACCTTCCCGGTCGCACTGAAGCTTTCTTT.

V usage is TRBV7-9 and J usage is TRBJ2-3, with 9 nucleotides matching TRBD1. The CDR3 consists of 15 residues. Germline CDR1 SEHNR, CDR2 FQNEAQ (reference sequence). Trimming at V came to 4 bases and at J to 5 bases, leaving 7 bases not matched to a gene. The CDR3 sequence is CASSSYGQGIDTQYF. As DNA, the CDR3 is TGTGCCAGCAGCTCATACGGACAGGGGATAGATACGCAGTATTTT.

The rearrangement links TRBV28 to TRBJ2-3; TRBD1 is a possible D gene (7 bases). The CDR3 loop spans 16 amino acids. CDR1 and CDR2 from the germline V gene are MDHEN and SYDVKM. Deletions cut 6 bases from V and 6 bases from J, with 22 bases between. CDR3 protein: CASRTLADRAGDTQYF. The DNA of the CDR3 is TGTGCCAGCAGGACCCTCGCCGACAGGGCGGGGGATACGCAGTATTTT.

This clonotype was counted a few times. The V call is TRBV27, the J call TRBJ2-1, with 7 nucleotides matching TRBD1. Germline V gene data show CDR1 as MNHEY and CDR2 as SMNVEV (reference sequence). V shed 3 bases and J 6 bases; nucleotides not matched to a gene: 5. The CDR3 is made up of 14 amino acids. The CDR3 here is CASSLTGFFNEQFF. The CDR3 DNA follows: TGTGCCAGCAGTTTGACAGGGTTTTTCAATGAGCAGTTCTTC.

This clonotype was counted ten times or more. The chain employs TRBV7-8 and TRBJ1-1; perhaps TRBD1 as D (5 bases). Germline lookup yields CDR1 SGHVS and CDR2 FQNEAQ. The CDR3 runs to 12 residues. Deletions cut 5 bases from V and 8 bases from J, with 12 bases between. The chain's CDR3 is CASSPTWTEAFF. CDR3 DNA: TGTGCCAGCAGCCCGACGTGGACAGAAGCTTTCTTT.

This clonotype has more than one count but fewer than ten. The genes are TRBV2 and TRBJ2-5, with D tentatively TRBD1 or TRBD2 (5 bases each). V dropped 6 bases and J dropped 2 bases, with 22 bases sitting between them. The germline CDR1 and CDR2 sequences are SNHLY and FYNNEI. This CDR3 has 17 residues. As DNA, the CDR3 is TGTGCCAGCAGCGCCTGGGACGGCCTCGGAGGTCAAGAGACCCAGTACTTC. It translates to CASSAWDGLGGQETQYF.

This clonotype was counted a few times. The V call is TRBV6-5, the J call TRBJ2-1, with TRBD1 identical over 9 bases. V lost 5 bases, J lost 7 bases, and 6 bases stayed unmatched. CDR1 and CDR2 from the germline V gene are MNHEY and SVGAGI. The CDR3 contains 14 residues. Here the CDR3 DNA reads TGTGCCAGCAGTCCCGGGACAGGGAAAAATGAGCAGTTCTTC. It specifies CASSPGTGKNEQFF.

Only a few counts were recorded for this clonotype. The rearrangement links TRBV6-5 to TRBJ1-1; possible D gene TRBD1, 6 bases. This CDR3 has 15 residues. With 0 bases removed from V and 4 bases from J, the gap between germline ends came to 12 bases. Germline lookup yields CDR1 MNHEY and CDR2 SVGAGI. CDR3 sequence: CASSYSTQGPTEAFF. CDR3 bases: TGTGCCAGCAGTTACTCGACGCAGGGGCCCACTGAAGCTTTCTTT.

The CDR3 spells CAITTGAGRYENTEAFF. CDR3 DNA sequence: TGTGCCATCACCACTGGGGCAGGTCGATATGAGAACACTGAAGCTTTCTTT. The gene calls are TRBV10-3 and TRBJ1-1; TRBD1 might be the D (5 bases). Germline V gives CDR1 ENHRY, CDR2 SYGVKD. Trimming took 7 bases from V and 1 from J, leaving 22 bases between them. CDR3 length: 17 amino acids.

This clonotype was detected only a few times. The chain carries TRBV6-5 and TRBJ2-2; D possibly uses TRBD1 or TRBD2 (6 bases each). From germline, CDR1 is MNHEY and CDR2 SVGAGI. The CDR3 has 15 amino acids. Trimming shortened V by 1 base and J by 6 bases, and 12 bases separated the two germline ends. The CDR3 is CASSYFGGSPGELFF. The CDR3 region has the DNA TGTGCCAGCAGTTACTTCGGGGGCTCGCCCGGGGAGCTGTTTTTT.

Only a few counts were recorded for this clonotype. J is TRBJ2-3 and V is TRBV6-5; 7 positions agree with TRBD2. The V gene end was trimmed by 8 bases and the J gene end by 4 bases; junction bases not matched to a gene: 9. The CDR3 totals 14 residues. Germline V lookup: CDR1 MNHEY, CDR2 SVGAGI. CDR3 amino acids: CASGLGGFADTQYF. The CDR3 DNA sequence: TGTGCCAGCGGCCTGGGGGGGTTCGCAGATACGCAGTATTTT.

The chain recombines TRBV27 with TRBJ2-5, with 8 bases fitting TRBD2. The ends lost 7 bases at V and 10 bases at J; junction bases unmatched: 2. This CDR3 has 10 amino acids. Germline lookup yields CDR1 MNHEY and CDR2 SMNVEV (reference sequence). This CDR3 reads CASTGGNQYF. Written as DNA, the CDR3 is TGTGCCAGCACGGGAGGGAACCAGTACTTC.

The chain is built from TRBV6-5 and TRBJ1-1, with 7 bases lining up with TRBD1. The CDR3 totals 15 residues. V lost 1 base, J lost 4 bases, and 6 bases stayed unmatched. CDR1 MNHEY and CDR2 SVGAGI come from the germline V gene. The chain's CDR3 is CASSYLETGPTEAFF. CDR3 in DNA: TGTGCCAGCAGTTACTTAGAGACAGGGCCCACTGAAGCTTTCTTT.

The rearrangement joins TRBV12-3 or TRBV12-4 to TRBJ2-3, with D perhaps matching TRBD2 (8 bases). CDR3 length equals 16 residues. Trimming took off 1 base at V and 8 bases at J, with 19 bases between the two ends. Here the CDR3 DNA reads TGTGCCAGCAGTTTAGTTGCGGGGGGCCCAGGGGGTACGCAGTATTTT. Translated, it gives CASSLVAGGPGGTQYF.

A note on this clonotype: At one boundary the junction diverges from the germline segment, which might be a read error. V and J are TRBV7-8 and TRBJ2-1; no clear D. The germline V gene encodes CDR1 SGHVS and CDR2 FQNEAQ. The CDR3 loop spans 14 amino acids. CDR3: CVSSLPRARGEQFF. CDR3 in DNA: TGTGTCAGCAGCTTACCCCGGGCTCGAGGTGAGCAGTTCTTC.

This clonotype was detected many times. The genes are TRBV7-2 and TRBJ2-7; 8 nucleotides align to TRBD2. There are 15 residues in the CDR3. Germline-derived CDR1 and CDR2 are SGHTA and FQGNSA. V shed 4 bases and J 2 bases; nucleotides not matched to a gene: 7. Here the CDR3 DNA reads TGTGCCAGCAGCTGGGCGGGGGGCTTCCCCTACGAGCAGTACTTC. It codes for CASSWAGGFPYEQYF.

The V gene is TRBV28, the J gene TRBJ2-7; TRBD1 matches 9 bases. CDR3 length: 13 amino acids. Trimming removed 6 bases from V and 6 bases from J; junction bases left unmatched: 6. Germline-derived CDR1 and CDR2 are MDHEN and SYDVKM. CDR3 loop: CASSTNRGPEQYV. The CDR3 DNA sequence: TGTGCCAGCAGCACCAACAGGGGGCCCGAGCAGTACGTC.

This clonotype was seen a few times. The CDR3 bases are TGTGCCAGCAGCCCCCGGACAGGGGGCATGATCGAGCAGTACTTC. Its translation is CASSPRTGGMIEQYF. The genes are TRBV6-6 and TRBJ2-7, with 11 bases lining up with TRBD1. The CDR3 covers 15 residues. Germline values: CDR1 MNHNY, CDR2 SVGAGI (reference sequence). V trimming: 6 bases; J trimming: 6 bases; junction bases outside the gene matches: 10.

The chain has TRBV2 and TRBJ2-7; possible D gene TRBD1, 7 bases. Trimming cost V 9 bases and J 2 bases, with 20 bases left between them. CDR3 length: 15 residues. Germline V gives CDR1 SNHLY, CDR2 FYNNEI. This chain's CDR3 is CASTYLPGGPYEQYV. CDR3 DNA sequence: TGTGCCAGTACCTACTTACCAGGGGGGCCCTACGAGCAGTACGTC.

The rearrangement links TRBV7-9 to TRBJ2-5; no reliable D call. The CDR3 has 13 amino acids. The germline gives CDR1 SEHNR, CDR2 FQNEAQ (reference sequence). V lost 2 bases and J 2 bases, leaving 6 bases between the germline ends. CDR3 sequence reads: CASSLMGQETQYF. For the CDR3, the DNA is TGTGCCAGCAGCTTAATGGGACAAGAGACCCAGTACTTC.

This clonotype appeared a few times. The chain joins TRBV18 to TRBJ1-1, with a possible D match to TRBD1 (5 bases). Germline V CDR1 and CDR2: KGHSH, LQKENI. The CDR3 totals 17 residues. The germline V and J ends were trimmed by 1 base and 0 bases, with 15 bases remaining between them. Written as DNA, the CDR3 is TGTGCCAGCTCACCACAGGTAGGGGCAGGGATGAACACTGAAGCTTTCTTT. It is translated as CASSPQVGAGMNTEAFF.

The rearrangement uses TRBV18 and TRBJ1-1, with D possibly matching TRBD1 (5 bases). The CDR3 has 14 residues. Trimming removed 6 bases at V and 0 bases at J, with 11 bases between. Germline CDR1 KGHSH, CDR2 LQKENI. CDR3 sequence reads: CASSTGPMNTEAFF. The CDR3 DNA sequence: TGTGCCAGCTCGACGGGGCCCATGAACACTGAAGCTTTCTTT.

V usage is TRBV27 and J usage is TRBJ2-5, with 9 bases aligning to TRBD2. CDR1 and CDR2 (germline): MNHEY, SMNVEV (reference sequence). The CDR3 loop spans 16 amino acids. J was trimmed by 4 bases and V by 4 bases; bases with no gene match: 10. In DNA form, the CDR3 reads TGTGCCAGCAGTTACTCAGGGCTAGCGGGGAGAGAGACCCAGTACTTC. Amino acids: CASSYSGLAGRETQYF.

The chain has TRBV2 and TRBJ2-1, with D tentatively TRBD2 (5 bases). Germline V gene sequence: CDR1 SNHLY, CDR2 FYNNEI. Between the trimmed V and J ends, which lost 2 bases and 12 bases, there was a span of 8 bases. The CDR3 is 11 amino acids. The CDR3 reads CASSERGWQFF. The CDR3 nucleotides read TGTGCCAGCAGTGAACGGGGATGGCAGTTCTTC.